The 4 T cell receptor beta chains listed next were all sequenced from one sample in a study of blood T cell repertoires in COVID-19. Generated by immunoSEQ multiplex PCR, the TCRdb table keeps only in-frame clones and is missing some. The table shows some 190,000 clones, with nearly 90% occurring only once. Specimen: peripheral blood. The source of these receptors is a middle-aged woman who had recovered from COVID-19.

The V call is TRBV7-9, the J call TRBJ2-1; 14 bases fit TRBD2. Germline V gives CDR1 SEHNR, CDR2 FQNEAQ (reference sequence). This CDR3 comprises 16 residues. The V and J ends lost 5 bases and 8 bases, in that order; junction bases with no gene match: 8. The CDR3 spells CASSPGTSGSFHEQFF. As DNA, the CDR3 is TGTGCCAGCAGCCCCGGGACTAGCGGGAGTTTTCATGAGCAGTTCTTC.

The V and J genes are TRBV7-2 and TRBJ2-5; TRBD2 matches at 14 bases. The CDR3 has 15 amino acids. CDR1 is SGHTA and CDR2 is FQGNSA in the germline V gene. The junction had 2 bases not matched to a gene; V was cut back by 6 bases and J by 2 bases. As DNA, the CDR3 is TGTGCCAGCAGTCGACTAGCGGGAGGGCAAGAGACCCAGTACTTC. It codes for CASSRLAGGQETQYF.

J is TRBJ2-7 and V is TRBV19, with 14 positions matching TRBD2. Germline values: CDR1 LNHDA, CDR2 SQIVND (reference sequence). Unmatched junction bases numbered 8, after V lost 5 bases and J lost 2 bases. This CDR3 is 17 amino acids long. The CDR3 here is CASSPTGGLAGAYEQYF. CDR3 sequence (DNA): TGTGCCAGTAGTCCCACGGGGGGACTAGCGGGGGCCTACGAGCAGTACTTC.

The CDR3 is CASSLEADTGELFF. CDR3 sequence (DNA): TGTGCCAGCAGCTTAGAGGCGGACACCGGGGAGCTGTTTTTT. V usage is TRBV11-3 and J usage is TRBJ2-2; D gene uncertain. This CDR3 contains 14 residues. The germline V and J ends were trimmed by 0 bases and 3 bases, with 5 bases remaining between them. The germline V gene has CDR1 SGHNT and CDR2 YENEEA.